A selection of T cell receptor beta chains follows, all from one sample in a study of blood T cell repertoires in COVID-19. The data were produced by immunoSEQ multiplex PCR, yet TCRdb's version contains in-frame clones alone and is incomplete. The sample includes roughly 220,000 clones, 85% to 90% of them seen just once. Sequencing was carried out using peripheral blood. These receptors came from a woman in her forties or fifties with COVID-19, enrolled during active disease. Each CDR3 is given with its conserved first and last residue. Some rows have no size entry. The others give once, few or many, or a class for an expanded clone.

v_call clone_size cdr3_aa
TRBV19 . CASSIGTLWGDTEAFF
TRBV2 . CASSKDRINEKLFF
TRBV27 once CASSFERSSNQPQHF
TRBV2 few CASGTGLVGELFF
TRBV7-8 . CASSPREGVRGNQPQHF
TRBV5-5 . CASSLARSNTEAFF
TRBV12-5 few CASGGRQGSTDTQYF
TRBV2 few CASSLGTATEAFF
TRBV2 . CASRGQYYGYTF
TRBV7-2 . CASSLSRGENIQYF
TRBV6-5 few CASSYSPSGGGEQFF
TRBV5-1 . CASSLGTGDQPQHF
TRBV29-1 . CSVDGQGSSGYTF
TRBV5-4 . CASSLEFSEDTQYF
TRBV9 few CASSVGTGGLQPQHF
TRBV9 . CASSVNEGTGKNNEQFF
TRBV27 . CASSDLGRSGEKLFF
TRBV5-1 . CASSLDGILTQAFF
TRBV6-5 . CASSYPGPRGGEQYF
TRBV11-2 . CASSLDERRGGEETQYF
TRBV3-1/TRBV3-2 . CASSPRRGEMNTEAFF
TRBV10-3 . CAISESEDGRLHF
TRBV24-1 . CATSDQYRDRGGEQFF
TRBV6-5 . CASRATGVGSPLHF
TRBV29-1 . CSVRDRGRENIQYF
TRBV24-1 . CATSAPGTTNYGYTF
TRBV4-1 . CASSYTSGSYNEQFF
TRBV18 . CASSQLAGDLSSTDTQYF
TRBV28 . CASSSLGQSGAFF
TRBV19 . CASSGSGQGSTLYGYTF
TRBV7-2 . CASSLRGQGSDGYTF
TRBV30 . CAWSSRLAGGTDTQYF
TRBV7-6 . CASSTRAPGGEQFF
TRBV28 . CASKTPQGIVTEAFF
TRBV2 . CASILLLGDTQYF
TRBV5-5 once CASRRRINYGYTF
TRBV24-1 . CATSDPDTGGNQPQHF
TRBV11-3 . CASSPGGTAYNEQFF
TRBV7-2 . CASSLVRGWDTGELFF